This entry features one T cell receptor beta chain sequence. This specimen belongs to a study of T cell changes during pregnancy in multiple sclerosis. V was clipped by 4 bases and J by 9 bases, with 15 bases between them. There are 12 residues in the CDR3. CDR1 GTSNPN and CDR2 SVGIG come from the germline V gene (reference sequence). Clones were sequenced by immunoSEQ multiplex PCR, and TCRdb holds only the in-frame ones, with some missing. This repertoire shows under 85,000 clones, about 91% found once; its top ten account for just under 0.3%. Sequenced material: CD4+ T cells from peripheral blood mononuclear cells, taken in the third trimester of pregnancy. This sequence joins TRBV30 and TRBJ1-1; no definite D call. This clonotype originated in a female donor in good health, enrolled as a control in a pregnancy study. In nucleotides, the CDR3 is TGTGCCTGGAAAGCGGCGGGTTGGCAAGCTTTCTTT. Its translation is CAWKAAGWQAFF.